Given below is one T cell receptor (beta chain) in context. The study counted Cohort 3 donors as recovered given two negative PCRs, clearance, or symptom resolution. The data derive from a study of blood T cell repertoires in COVID-19. Here immunoSEQ multiplex PCR was the method, and the copy in TCRdb shows in-frame clones only, minus some. The table shows about 260,000 clones, with roughly 86% occurring only once. Trimming removed 1 base from V and 3 bases from J; junction bases left unmatched: 6. The CDR3 loop spans 16 amino acids. Germline CDR1 and CDR2: LGHNA and YSLEER. This TCR was sampled from a woman in her fifties or sixties who had recovered from COVID-19. This chain links TRBV4-3 with TRBJ1-5; 7 bases match TRBD1. Specimen: PBMCs or T cells enriched from blood (not recorded which). CDR3 sequence reads: CASSQGAGGFNQPQHF. CDR3 bases: TGCGCCAGCAGCCAAGGGGCAGGGGGATTCAATCAGCCCCAGCATTTT.